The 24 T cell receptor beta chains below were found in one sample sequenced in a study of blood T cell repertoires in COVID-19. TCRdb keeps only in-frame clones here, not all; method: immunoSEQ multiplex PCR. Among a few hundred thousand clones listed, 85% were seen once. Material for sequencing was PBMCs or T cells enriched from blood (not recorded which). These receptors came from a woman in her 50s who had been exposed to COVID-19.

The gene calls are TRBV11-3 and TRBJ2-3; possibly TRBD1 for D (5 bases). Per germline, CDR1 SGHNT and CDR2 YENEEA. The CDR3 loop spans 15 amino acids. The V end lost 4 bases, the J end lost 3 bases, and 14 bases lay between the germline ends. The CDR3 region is CASSSAGSGTDTQYF. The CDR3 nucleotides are TGTGCCAGCAGCTCGGCCGGCTCAGGGACAGATACGCAGTATTTT.

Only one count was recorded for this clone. The chain's CDR3 is CATVGGGNTEAFF. The CDR3 DNA reads as TGTGCCACCGTGGGCGGGGGGAACACTGAAGCTTTCTTT. The chain is built from TRBV27 and TRBJ1-1; a weak D match, TRBD1 (5 bases). The CDR3 spans 13 residues. V was trimmed by 10 bases and J by 1 base, leaving 13 bases between them. CDR1 is MNHEY and CDR2 is SMNVEV in the germline V gene (reference sequence).

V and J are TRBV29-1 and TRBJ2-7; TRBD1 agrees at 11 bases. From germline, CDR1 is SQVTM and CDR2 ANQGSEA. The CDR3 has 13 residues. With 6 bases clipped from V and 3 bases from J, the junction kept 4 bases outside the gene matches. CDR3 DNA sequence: TGCAGCGTGGGACAGGGGGGTTTCTACGAGCAGTACTTC. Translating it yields CSVGQGGFYEQYF.

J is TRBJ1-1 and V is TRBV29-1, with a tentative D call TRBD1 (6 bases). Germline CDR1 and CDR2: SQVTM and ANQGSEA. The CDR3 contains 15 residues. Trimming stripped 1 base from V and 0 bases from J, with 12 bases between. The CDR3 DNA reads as TGCAGCGTTGAAGTCACAGGGCACATGAACACTGAAGCTTTCTTT. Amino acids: CSVEVTGHMNTEAFF.

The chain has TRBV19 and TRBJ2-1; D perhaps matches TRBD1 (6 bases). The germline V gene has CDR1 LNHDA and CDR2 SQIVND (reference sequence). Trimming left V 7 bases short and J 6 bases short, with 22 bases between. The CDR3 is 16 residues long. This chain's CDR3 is CASNRQGLFGPNEQFF. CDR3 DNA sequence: TGTGCCAGTAATCGGCAGGGGCTGTTTGGTCCCAATGAGCAGTTCTTC. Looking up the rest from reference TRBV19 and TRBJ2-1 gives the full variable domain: DGGITQSPKYLFRKEGQNVTLSCEQNLNHDAMYWYRQDPGQGLRLIYYSQIVNDFQKGDIAEGYSVSREKKESFPLTVTSAQKNPTAFYLCASNRQGLFGPNEQFFGPGTRLTVL.

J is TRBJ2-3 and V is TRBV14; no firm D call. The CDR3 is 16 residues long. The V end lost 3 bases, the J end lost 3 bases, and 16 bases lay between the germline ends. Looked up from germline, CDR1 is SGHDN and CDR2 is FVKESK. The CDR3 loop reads CASSHHSVMRTDTQYF. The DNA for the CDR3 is TGTGCCAGCAGCCATCATTCGGTGATGAGGACAGATACGCAGTATTTT.

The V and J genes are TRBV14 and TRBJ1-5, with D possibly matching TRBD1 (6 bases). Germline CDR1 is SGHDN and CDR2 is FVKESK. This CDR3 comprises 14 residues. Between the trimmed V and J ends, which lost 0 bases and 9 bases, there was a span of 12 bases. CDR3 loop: CASSQDGAGAPQHF. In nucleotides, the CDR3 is TGTGCCAGCAGCCAAGATGGTGCGGGGGCGCCCCAGCATTTT.

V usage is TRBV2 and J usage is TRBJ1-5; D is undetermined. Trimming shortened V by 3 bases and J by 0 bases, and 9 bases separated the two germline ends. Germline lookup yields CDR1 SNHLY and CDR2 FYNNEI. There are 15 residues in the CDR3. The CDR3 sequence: CASSERQISNQPQHF. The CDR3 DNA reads TGTGCCAGCAGTGAGCGGCAGATTAGCAATCAGCCCCAGCATTTT. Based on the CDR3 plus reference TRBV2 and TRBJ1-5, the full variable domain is EPEVTQTPSHQVTQMGQEVILRCVPISNHLYFYWYRQILGQKVEFLVSFYNNEISEKSEIFDDQFSVERPDGSNFTLKIRSTKLEDSAMYFCASSERQISNQPQHFGDGTRLSIL.

CDR3 sequence reads: CASIGGFEAFF. Here the CDR3 DNA reads TGTGCCAGCATCGGGGGTTTTGAAGCTTTCTTT. The chain combines TRBV27 with TRBJ1-1; maybe TRBD1 (5 bases). Germline V gene lookup returns CDR1 MNHEY and CDR2 SMNVEV (reference sequence). The CDR3 runs 11 residues. Trimming left V 7 bases short and J 7 bases short, with 10 bases between.

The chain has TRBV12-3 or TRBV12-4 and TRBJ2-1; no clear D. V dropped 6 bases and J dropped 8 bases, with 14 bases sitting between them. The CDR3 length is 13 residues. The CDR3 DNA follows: TGTGCCAGCAGGTCCTCGGGTCGCGATGAGCAGTTCTTC. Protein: CASRSSGRDEQFF.

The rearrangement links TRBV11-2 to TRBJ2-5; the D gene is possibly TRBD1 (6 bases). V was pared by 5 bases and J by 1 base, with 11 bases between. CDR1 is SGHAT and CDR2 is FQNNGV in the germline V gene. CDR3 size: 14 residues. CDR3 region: CASSLRQAQETQYF. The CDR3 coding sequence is TGTGCCAGCAGCCTGAGACAGGCCCAAGAGACCCAGTACTTC.

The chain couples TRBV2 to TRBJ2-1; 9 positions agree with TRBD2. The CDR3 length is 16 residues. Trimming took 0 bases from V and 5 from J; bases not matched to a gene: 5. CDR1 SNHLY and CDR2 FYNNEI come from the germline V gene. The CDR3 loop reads CASSEAWGLADNEQFF. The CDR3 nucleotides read TGTGCCAGCAGTGAAGCGTGGGGACTAGCCGACAATGAGCAGTTCTTC.

CDR3 protein: CASSLGTGPGELFF. CDR3 DNA: TGTGCCAGCAGCTTGGGGACAGGGCCCGGGGAGCTGTTTTTT. The chain couples TRBV5-5 to TRBJ2-2; the match to TRBD1 covers 8 bases. V gave up 0 bases and J gave up 6 bases; unmatched junction bases: 1. In germline, CDR1 is SGHKS, CDR2 YYEKEE (reference sequence). The CDR3 covers 14 residues.

The CDR3 DNA sequence: TGTGCCAGCAGTTTGAGCGGGGAGCTGTTTTTT. This translates into CASSLSGELFF. This chain uses TRBV12-3 or TRBV12-4 with TRBJ2-2, with D unresolved. The CDR3 runs to 11 residues. The ends were cut back, 3 bases at V and 7 bases at J, with 3 bases in the middle.

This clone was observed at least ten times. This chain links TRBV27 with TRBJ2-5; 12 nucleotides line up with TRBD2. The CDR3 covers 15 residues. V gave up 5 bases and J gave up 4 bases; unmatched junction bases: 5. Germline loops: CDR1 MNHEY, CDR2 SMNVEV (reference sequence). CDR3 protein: CASSLAGGRAETQYF. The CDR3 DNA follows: TGTGCCAGCAGTCTAGCGGGGGGGCGGGCAGAGACCCAGTACTTC.

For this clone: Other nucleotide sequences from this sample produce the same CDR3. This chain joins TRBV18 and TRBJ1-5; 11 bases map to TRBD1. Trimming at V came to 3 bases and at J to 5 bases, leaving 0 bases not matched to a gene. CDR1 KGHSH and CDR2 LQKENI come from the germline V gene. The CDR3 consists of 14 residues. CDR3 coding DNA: TGTGCCAGCTCACCGGGACAGGGGGATCAGCCCCAGCATTTT. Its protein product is CASSPGQGDQPQHF.

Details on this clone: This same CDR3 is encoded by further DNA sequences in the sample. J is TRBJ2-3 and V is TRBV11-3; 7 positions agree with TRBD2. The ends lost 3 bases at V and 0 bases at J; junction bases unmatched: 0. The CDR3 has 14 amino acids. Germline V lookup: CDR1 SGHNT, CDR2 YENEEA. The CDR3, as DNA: TGTGCCAGCAGCTTGGGGGGGAGCACAGATACGCAGTATTTT. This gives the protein CASSLGGSTDTQYF.

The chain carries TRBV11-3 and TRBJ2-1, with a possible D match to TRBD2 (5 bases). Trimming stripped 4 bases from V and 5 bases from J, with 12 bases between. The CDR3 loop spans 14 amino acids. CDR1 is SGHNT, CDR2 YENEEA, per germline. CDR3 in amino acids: CASSSNTRDNEQFF. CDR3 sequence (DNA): TGTGCCAGCAGCTCAAATACTAGGGACAATGAGCAGTTCTTC.

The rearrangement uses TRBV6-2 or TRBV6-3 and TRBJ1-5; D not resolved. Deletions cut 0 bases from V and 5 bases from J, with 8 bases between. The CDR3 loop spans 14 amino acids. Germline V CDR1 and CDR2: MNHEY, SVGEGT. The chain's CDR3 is CASSYSNRYQPQHF. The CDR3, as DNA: TGTGCCAGCAGTTACTCGAACAGATATCAGCCCCAGCATTTT.

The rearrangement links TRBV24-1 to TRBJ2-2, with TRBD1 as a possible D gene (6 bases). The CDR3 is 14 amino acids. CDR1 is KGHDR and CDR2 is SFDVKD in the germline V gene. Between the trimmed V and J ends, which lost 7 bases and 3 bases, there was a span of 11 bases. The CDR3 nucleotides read TGTGCCACCAGGGGGGCGGCTGACACCGGGGAGCTGTTTTTT. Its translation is CATRGAADTGELFF.

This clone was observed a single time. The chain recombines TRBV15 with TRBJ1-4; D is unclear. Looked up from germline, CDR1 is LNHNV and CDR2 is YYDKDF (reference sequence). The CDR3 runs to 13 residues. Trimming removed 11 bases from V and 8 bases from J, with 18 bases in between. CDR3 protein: CASEREIGEKLFF. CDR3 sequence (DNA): TGTGCCTCCGAGCGGGAGATAGGAGAAAAACTGTTTTTT.

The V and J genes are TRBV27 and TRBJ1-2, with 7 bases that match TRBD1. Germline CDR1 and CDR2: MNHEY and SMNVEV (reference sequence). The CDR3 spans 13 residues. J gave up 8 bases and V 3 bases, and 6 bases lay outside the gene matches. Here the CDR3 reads CASSFWQGVGYTF. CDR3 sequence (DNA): TGTGCCAGCAGTTTCTGGCAGGGGGTCGGCTACACCTTC.

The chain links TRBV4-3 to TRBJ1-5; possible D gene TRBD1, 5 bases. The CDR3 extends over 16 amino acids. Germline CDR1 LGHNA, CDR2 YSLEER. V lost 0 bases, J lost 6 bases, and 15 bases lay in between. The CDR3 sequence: CASSQEGGVETQPQHF. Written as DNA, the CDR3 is TGCGCCAGCAGCCAAGAAGGAGGGGTCGAGACTCAGCCCCAGCATTTT.

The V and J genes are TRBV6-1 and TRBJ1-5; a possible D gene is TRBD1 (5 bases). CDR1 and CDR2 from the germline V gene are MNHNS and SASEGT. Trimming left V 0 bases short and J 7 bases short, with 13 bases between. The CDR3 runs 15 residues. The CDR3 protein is CASSEALRGFQPQHF. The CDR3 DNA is TGTGCCAGCAGTGAAGCGCTTCGGGGGTTCCAGCCCCAGCATTTT.